What follows is one T cell receptor (beta chain) and its context. Its antigen remains unknown. Described treatment: approximately 9-day PBMC culture with coronavirus spike peptide pools or control peptides (ViraFEST assay). The Oncomine TCR Beta short-read assay was applied to DNA of cultured CD4+ T cells. TCRdb analysed the PCR reads with MiXCR anew, one entry per CDR3 protein. The repertoire holds more than 9,500 distinct CDR3 sequences, with 45% to 50% as singletons. These data come from a study of vaccination and CD4 T cells after COVID-19. Per the germline V gene, CDR1 is KGHDR and CDR2 is SFDVKD. V gave up 3 bases and J gave up 1 base, with 10 bases separating them. CDR3 size: 15 residues. Study outcomes and limitations: Spike mono-reactive clones accounted for 304 of the 307 vaccine-specific clones found in convalescent patients.

The rearrangement links TRBV24-1 to TRBJ2-3; no reliable D call. The sequencing input was CD4+ T cells from blood, cultured in vitro. The sequence was obtained from a human donor who had recovered from COVID-19. The CDR3 sequence: CATSDRVQGTDTQYF. The CDR3 nucleotides are TGTGCCACCAGTGATCGGGTGCAGGGCACAGATACGCAGTATTTT.